Sequencing of this T cell receptor (beta chain) was carried out in a study of metastatic and nonmetastatic thyroid tumors. Study information: It was across blood and tumor or nodule tissue from malignant and benign thyroid patients that repertoires were compared. Study findings and constraints: Malignant thyroid tumors reportedly exceeded benign nodules significantly in TCR beta diversity, with the difference appearing in blood and tumor.

This CDR3 comprises 14 residues. Trimming cost V 6 bases and J 1 base; bases outside gene matches: 9. The V gene's germline CDR1 is DFQATT and CDR2 SNEGSKA (reference sequence). Nobody among the patients had been given any treatment before thyroid surgery. Authors' analysis steps: It was from CDR3 differences across clinicopathological groups that a distant-metastasis classifier for papillary thyroid cancer was built. MiXCR was used by TCRdb to re-call the PCR reads. None of the V and J calls come from the authors' own analysis; TCRdb made them. The sample contains 23,000 or so clones, approximately 22% of which appear only once. This clone was observed many times. The antigen is undetermined.

The clonotype comes from a male donor with papillary thyroid cancer or a benign thyroid nodule (not recorded which). Some clones in this sample may be carry-over from other donors' samples. Source material: blood. This chain uses TRBV20-1 with TRBJ2-7, with 7 bases aligning to TRBD2. The chain's CDR3 is CSAPSGIFSYEQYF. The CDR3 nucleotides are TGCAGTGCACCGAGCGGGATCTTTTCCTACGAGCAGTACTTC.